The 26 T cell receptor beta chains below were found in one sample sequenced in a study of CXCR3-negative and CXCR3-positive naive CD8 T cells. The authors made the TRB cDNA libraries by 5' RACE using UMI labels. Following a re-call of the 5' RACE reads, TCRdb has one entry per CDR3 protein and lacks DNA. The data show 90,000 to 95,000 distinct CDR3 sequences, and the top ten clones hold around 1.5%. The material sequenced was naive CXCR3- CD8+ T cells from blood. Subset: CD45RO-CCR7+CD27+CD95- naive CD8+ T cells lacking CXCR3 (TNR3-). All receptors come from a human donor in good health. Some clones in this sample may be carry-over from other donors' samples.

The rearrangement links TRBV11-2 to TRBJ2-2; the D call from TCRdb, TRBD2, cannot be confirmed without DNA. There are 16 residues in the CDR3. Germline CDR1 and CDR2: SGHAT and FQNNGV. CDR3 region: CASRWSGGDATGELFF.

The chain is built from TRBV18 and TRBJ2-3. Germline V gives CDR1 KGHSH, CDR2 LQKENI. The CDR3 spans 12 residues. Here the CDR3 reads CASSPQTDTQYF.

The chain uses TRBV19 and TRBJ1-1; TCRdb's D call, TRBD1, is unchecked because there is no DNA. CDR3 size: 14 residues. Germline CDR1 reads LNHDA; CDR2 reads SQIVND (reference sequence). The CDR3 loop reads CASSPLQGYTEAFF.

The rearrangement uses TRBV5-1 and TRBJ2-1. CDR1 SGHRS and CDR2 YFSETQ come from the germline V gene. The CDR3 runs 11 residues. The CDR3 sequence: CASSLTVEQFF.

The rearrangement links TRBV28 to TRBJ2-5; checking the TCRdb D call of TRBD2 is not possible without DNA. In germline, CDR1 is MDHEN, CDR2 SYDVKM. This CDR3 contains 15 residues. CDR3 protein: CASSSLRTSVETQYF.

The chain couples TRBV4-2 to TRBJ2-4. The germline V gene encodes CDR1 LGHNA and CDR2 YNFKEQ. The CDR3 is 19 amino acids. This chain's CDR3 is CASSQEHYTGGIAKNIQYF.

The CDR3 protein is CASSRNREQFF. The J gene is TRBJ2-1, the V gene TRBV14; TCRdb's D gene call, TRBD1, goes unchecked for lack of DNA. This CDR3 has 11 residues. Per the germline V gene, CDR1 is SGHDN and CDR2 is FVKESK.

The CDR3 sequence: CASSHWGLGYQNTEAFF. J is TRBJ1-1 and V is TRBV14. The CDR3 consists of 17 residues. Germline CDR1 reads SGHDN; CDR2 reads FVKESK.

The chain is built from TRBV29-1 and TRBJ2-3; TCRdb reports TRBD2, a call that lacks DNA to check it against. Germline V CDR1 and CDR2: SQVTM, ANQGSEA. This CDR3 has 16 residues. The CDR3 spells CSVGGSTSGITDTQYF.

J is TRBJ2-1 and V is TRBV24-1; the TRBD1 assignment by TCRdb is unverifiable without DNA. Germline assignment: CDR1 KGHDR and CDR2 SFDVKD. The CDR3 is 15 amino acids. The CDR3 here is CATSDRRGGDNEQFF.

The chain carries TRBV20-1 and TRBJ1-1; TCRdb's D call, TRBD1, is unchecked because there is no DNA. Germline V gene lookup returns CDR1 DFQATT and CDR2 SNEGSKA (reference sequence). The CDR3 contains 11 residues. CDR3 protein: CSAPGGTEAFF.

The chain couples TRBV29-1 to TRBJ2-7; lacking DNA, the TRBD1 call made by TCRdb goes unchecked. CDR1 is SQVTM, CDR2 ANQGSEA, per germline. The CDR3 consists of 12 residues. This chain's CDR3 is CSVEVPTYEQYF.

The rearrangement joins TRBV4-1 to TRBJ2-3. The germline CDR1 and CDR2 sequences are MGHRA and YSYEKL. CDR3 size: 17 residues. The CDR3 loop reads CASSQEPLQASTDTQYF.

The genes are TRBV5-1 and TRBJ1-1. CDR3 length: 14 residues. CDR1 and CDR2 from the germline V gene are SGHRS and YFSETQ. The CDR3 is CASSLAGGGTEAFF.

The CDR3 protein is CASSLESDTQYF. V usage is TRBV5-1 and J usage is TRBJ2-3. CDR1 SGHRS and CDR2 YFSETQ come from the germline V gene. This CDR3 region has 12 residues.

The CDR3 sequence is CASSQVAPEDRVGEQFF. The V gene is TRBV4-3, the J gene TRBJ2-1; TCRdb designates TRBD1, a call that cannot be tested without DNA. The CDR3 consists of 17 residues. Germline CDR1 and CDR2: LGHNA and YSLEER.

The genes are TRBV7-8 and TRBJ2-1; without DNA, the TCRdb call of TRBD2 cannot be checked. There are 16 residues in the CDR3. Germline V CDR1 and CDR2: SGHVS, FQNEAQ. The CDR3 is CASGVTSGEIYNEQFF.

The chain carries TRBV29-1 and TRBJ2-7. This CDR3 spans 12 amino acids. CDR1 is SQVTM and CDR2 is ANQGSEA in the germline V gene. CDR3 loop: CSVVLQNYEQYF.

The J gene is TRBJ1-2, the V gene TRBV6-5; TCRdb proposes TRBD1, but this gene call is untestable without DNA. From germline, CDR1 is MNHEY and CDR2 SVGAGI. The CDR3 covers 14 residues. The CDR3 loop is CASSYEGATYGYTF.

The V and J genes are TRBV29-1 and TRBJ1-2. The CDR3 consists of 13 residues. CDR1 and CDR2 from the germline V gene are SQVTM and ANQGSEA. The CDR3 loop is CSVEEMGYYGYTF.

The rearrangement joins TRBV7-9 to TRBJ2-1; TCRdb returns TRBD2, unconfirmable since there is no DNA. CDR1 and CDR2 (germline): SEHNR, FQNEAQ (reference sequence). The CDR3 is 15 residues long. CDR3: CASSPTTRLVNEQFF.

The chain has TRBV12-3 or TRBV12-4 and TRBJ2-1; as DNA is missing, the TRBD2 call by TCRdb cannot be tested. CDR3 length: 15 amino acids. CDR3 protein: CASTPGLAGRGEQFF.

The chain links TRBV12-3 or TRBV12-4 to TRBJ2-1; as DNA is missing, the TRBD1 call by TCRdb cannot be tested. The CDR3 covers 15 residues. The CDR3 is CASRGDSTPYNEQFF.

This rearrangement joins TRBV20-1 to TRBJ2-7; absent DNA, TCRdb's TRBD1 call cannot be checked. The CDR3 extends over 15 amino acids. The germline CDR1 and CDR2 sequences are DFQATT and SNEGSKA (reference sequence). The CDR3 spells CSADRADGQIYEQYF.

This chain connects TRBV29-1 to TRBJ1-1. From germline, CDR1 is SQVTM and CDR2 ANQGSEA. The CDR3 spans 11 residues. CDR3 sequence reads: CSVEASLEAFF.

The chain employs TRBV11-2 and TRBJ1-1. The CDR3 has 16 amino acids. Germline V gives CDR1 SGHAT, CDR2 FQNNGV. This chain's CDR3 is CASSLGRGGPPTEAFF.